This T cell receptor (beta chain) is from a study of cytomegalovirus exposure and HLA in healthy donors. Study outcomes and limitations: Whilst most TCR sequences proved rare, a subset of public TCRs occurred across many donors. Sequencing likely generated an artifact that appeared as a cluster of highly shared sequence variants.

This clone came up once. The antigen remains undetermined. The study ran its PCR with 60 Vbeta and 13 Jbeta primers. Measured with immunoSEQ multiplex PCR; TCRdb has only the in-frame clones, and not every one. The profile covers about 180,000 clones, with more than 80% appearing a single time and 2% to 2.5% taken by the ten largest. The trim removed 5 bases at V and 5 bases at J, leaving 7 bases unmatched. CDR1 is SGHRS, CDR2 YFSETQ, per germline. This CDR3 contains 14 residues. The receptor was derived from a male donor in good health and CMV-seronegative. Sequenced input: PBMCs. This rearrangement joins TRBV5-1 to TRBJ2-4; TRBD2 matches 7 bases. This CDR3 is CASRAGPVENIQYF. CDR3 sequence (DNA): TGCGCCAGCAGAGCGGGACCCGTCGAAAACATTCAGTACTTC.